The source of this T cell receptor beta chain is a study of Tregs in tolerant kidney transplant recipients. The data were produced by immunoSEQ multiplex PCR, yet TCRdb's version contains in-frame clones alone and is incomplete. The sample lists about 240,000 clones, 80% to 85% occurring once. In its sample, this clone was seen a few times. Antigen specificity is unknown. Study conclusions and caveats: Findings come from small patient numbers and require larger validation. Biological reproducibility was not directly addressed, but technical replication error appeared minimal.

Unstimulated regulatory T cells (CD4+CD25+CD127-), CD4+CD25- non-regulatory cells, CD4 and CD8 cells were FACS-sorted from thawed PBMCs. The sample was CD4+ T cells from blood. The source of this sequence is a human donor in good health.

The CDR3 bases are TGTGCCAGCTCACCACAGGGTGAAGGGTCAGGCGATTCGTATGGCTACACCTTC. Protein: CASSPQGEGSGDSYGYTF. The genes are TRBV18 and TRBJ1-2; D not certain. Trimming took 1 base from V and 5 from J, leaving 23 bases between them. The CDR3 is 18 residues long. Germline V CDR1 and CDR2: KGHSH, LQKENI.